This T cell receptor (beta chain) emerged from a study of technical replicates of blood from a few donors. TCRdb's table, derived via immunoSEQ multiplex PCR, lists solely in-frame clones and lacks some. The data hold 60,000 to 75,000 clones, with around nine tenths observed a single time. Per germline, CDR1 SEHNR and CDR2 FQNEAQ (reference sequence). There are 14 residues in the CDR3. Trimming took off 5 bases at V and 3 bases at J, with 13 bases between the two ends. The origin of this receptor is a human donor in good health. Some clones in this sample may be carry-over from other donors' samples. The sequenced material came from PBMCs. V gene TRBV7-9 combines with J gene TRBJ1-1; D remains unclear. CDR3 loop: CASSHLSRDTEAFF. The CDR3 bases are TGTGCCAGCAGCCACCTTTCGAGGGACACTGAAGCTTTCTTT.